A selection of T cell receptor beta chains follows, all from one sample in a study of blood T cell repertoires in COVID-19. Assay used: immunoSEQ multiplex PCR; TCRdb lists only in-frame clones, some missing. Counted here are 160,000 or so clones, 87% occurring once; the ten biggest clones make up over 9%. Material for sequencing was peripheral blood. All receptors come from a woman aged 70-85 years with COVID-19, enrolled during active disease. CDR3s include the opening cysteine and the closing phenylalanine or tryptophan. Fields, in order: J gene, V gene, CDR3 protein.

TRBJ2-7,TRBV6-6,CASSQPTGGTYEQYF
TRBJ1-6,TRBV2,CASRTGTNNSPLHF
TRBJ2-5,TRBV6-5,CASSFHETQYF
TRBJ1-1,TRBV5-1,CASSLSGQNLNTEAFF
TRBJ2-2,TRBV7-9,CASSPGTSLAMIGELFF
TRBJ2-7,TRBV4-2,CASSQETGYEQYF
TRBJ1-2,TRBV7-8,CASSEQGDYGYTF
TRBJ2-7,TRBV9,CASSLLDNSYEQYF
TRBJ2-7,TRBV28,CASSPPSWDEQYF
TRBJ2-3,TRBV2,CASGLAGTTDTQYF
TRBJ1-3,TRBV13,CASSLRWFGNTIYF
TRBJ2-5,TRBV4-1,CASSDSGGAGETQYF
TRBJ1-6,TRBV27,CASSFEGQGHSPLHF
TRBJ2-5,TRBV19,CASSILSSGGGGTQYF
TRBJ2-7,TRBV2,CASSRQYTYEQYF
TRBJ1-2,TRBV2,CASTDEGQRSYGYTF
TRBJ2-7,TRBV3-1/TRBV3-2,CASSQTSGGHYEQYF
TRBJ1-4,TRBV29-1,CSVQKGFANEKLFF